The rows below give T cell receptor beta chains drawn from one sample of a study of blood T cell repertoires in COVID-19. The assay was immunoSEQ multiplex PCR, and TCRdb's table has in-frame clones only and misses some. The sample yields about 95,000 clones, 87% seen once. Specimen: peripheral blood. These receptors originate from a human donor in a cohort sampled during active COVID-19. Each CDR3 is given with its conserved first and last residue. Each record gives: D gene, clone size, V gene, J gene, CDR3 DNA, CDR3 protein. The D gene is left open where the match is weak. Rows give clone size only sometimes, using once, few, many, or a class for an expanded clone.

.	few	TRBV27	TRBJ1-6	TGTGCCAGCGGGAGGGAGGAAAATTCACCCCTCCACTTT	CASGREENSPLHF
TRBD1	.	TRBV9	TRBJ1-3	TGTGCCAGCACCGGGACAGGGACTGGAAACACCATATATTTT	CASTGTGTGNTIYF
TRBD1	few	TRBV6-1	TRBJ1-2	TGTGCCAGCAGTGAATCGGAAAGAGGGGGCGAATACTATGGCTACACCTTC	CASSESERGGEYYGYTF
TRBD1	.	TRBV19	TRBJ2-7	TGTGCCAGTAGCCGGACGGGACAGGGCTATAACGAGCAGTACTTC	CASSRTGQGYNEQYF
.	.	TRBV7-8	TRBJ1-2	TGTGCCAGCAGCCCCAGGATAGTGGACTATGGCTACACCTTC	CASSPRIVDYGYTF
.	.	TRBV27	TRBJ1-6	TGTGCCAGCAGTCTTGAGTTCTCCTATAATTCACCCCTCCACTTT	CASSLEFSYNSPLHF
TRBD1	.	TRBV18	TRBJ2-1	TGTGCCAGCTCACCACCGGGACAGGTCTACTTCTTC	CASSPPGQVYFF
TRBD2	.	TRBV18	TRBJ2-2	TGTGCCAGCTCACACCCCAGCGGGGGGGACACCGGGGAGCTGTTTTTT	CASSHPSGGDTGELFF
TRBD1	once	TRBV27	TRBJ1-4	TGTGCCAGCAGGAGGACAGGGAGTCTCCTTGAGGAAAAACTGTTTTTT	CASRRTGSLLEEKLFF
.	.	TRBV2	TRBJ2-2	TGTGCCAGCAGTGCTGGTCGGACCGGGGAGCTGTTTTTT	CASSAGRTGELFF
.	.	TRBV4-3	TRBJ2-7	TGCGCCAGCAGCCCACGGGGTGGTTACGAGCAGTACTTC	CASSPRGGYEQYF
TRBD2	.	TRBV7-2	TRBJ2-3	TGTGCCAGCAGCTCAAGGGCTAAGCGGGGGTACACAGATACGCAGTATTTT	CASSSRAKRGYTDTQYF
TRBD1	.	TRBV18	TRBJ1-5	TGTGCCAGCTCGCCCGACAGGGGCAATCAGCCCCAGCATTTT	CASSPDRGNQPQHF
.	.	TRBV4-1	TRBJ1-4	TGCGCCAGCAGCCACCTAGGAGACAGTCGTAGGGATTTT	CASSHLGDSRRDF
TRBD2	.	TRBV10-2	TRBJ2-1	TGCGCCAGCAGTGAGCGGGGGGGCCTAATATACAATGAGCAGTTCTTC	CASSERGGLIYNEQFF
.	.	TRBV6-5	TRBJ1-3	TGTGCCAGCAGCCCAAACAGGGTGGGAAACACCATATATTTT	CASSPNRVGNTIYF
TRBD1	.	TRBV12-3/TRBV12-4	TRBJ2-7	TGTGCCAGCAGAAGGACAGGGACCTACGAGCAGTACTTC	CASRRTGTYEQYF